These T cell receptor beta chains were read from a single sample in a study of T cell responses to AZD1222 COVID-19 vaccine. Generated by immunoSEQ multiplex PCR, the TCRdb table keeps only in-frame clones and is missing some. The top ten hold 1.5% to 2% of the sample, which has about 130,000 clones, roughly nine tenths seen once. Sequencing used peripheral blood, obtained on day 0 of AZD1222 vaccination. The receptors were sampled from an adult in good health. The CDR3 runs from the conserved cysteine through the conserved F or W. A D gene is named only where the DNA matches it firmly. The size of a clone is reported for some rows only, either as once, few or many, or as a class for expanded clones.

d_call j_call v_call clone_size cdr3_aa cdr3_nt
TRBD2 TRBJ2-5 TRBV7-9 . CASSFTSGGAVETQYF TGTGCCAGCAGCTTCACCAGCGGGGGGGCAGTAGAGACCCAGTACTTC
TRBD1 TRBJ1-2 TRBV5-1 once CASSPRQGSDGYTF TGCGCCAGCAGCCCGAGACAGGGTTCAGATGGCTACACCTTC
. TRBJ2-1 TRBV2 once CASSSGPSADEQFF TGTGCCAGCAGCTCCGGACCATCCGCCGATGAGCAGTTCTTC
TRBD1 TRBJ1-1 TRBV9 . CASSPPGQGLATEAFF TGTGCCAGCAGCCCACCGGGACAGGGCTTAGCCACTGAAGCTTTCTTT
TRBD1 TRBJ2-2 TRBV4-3 . CASSSIQGWWLFF TGCGCCAGCAGCTCCATACAGGGGTGGTGGCTGTTTTTT
. TRBJ1-3 TRBV14 . CASSPARVRGNTIYF TGTGCCAGCAGCCCCGCCAGGGTGAGGGGAAACACCATATATTTT
. TRBJ2-7 TRBV12-3/TRBV12-4 . CASSLDRRYEQYF TGTGCCAGCAGTTTAGACAGGCGATACGAGCAGTACTTC
. TRBJ1-6 TRBV9 . CASSVIGEGSPLHF TGTGCCAGCAGCGTAATAGGGGAAGGATCACCCCTCCACTTT
TRBD1 TRBJ2-7 TRBV30 once CAGTVLGEQYF TGTGCCGGGACAGTCTTGGGGGAGCAGTACTTC
TRBD2 TRBJ2-7 TRBV5-1 . CATGRTSGSYEQYF TGCGCCACCGGTCGGACTAGCGGTTCCTACGAGCAGTACTTC
. TRBJ2-1 TRBV24-1 . CATSQPGAYEQFF TGTGCCACCAGTCAACCGGGGGCATATGAGCAGTTCTTC
. TRBJ1-2 TRBV4-3 . CASSLTGGAGYGYTF TGCGCCAGCAGCCTTACCGGCGGGGCCGGCTATGGCTACACCTTC
TRBD1 TRBJ2-2 TRBV18 . CASSRDSSGELFF TGTGCCAGCTCAAGGGACAGCTCCGGGGAGCTGTTTTTT
. TRBJ2-7 TRBV5-5 . CASSMQMLGLDEQYF TGTGCCAGCAGCATGCAGATGCTGGGTCTCGACGAGCAGTACTTC
. TRBJ2-7 TRBV4-2 . CASSHAPGTYEQYF TGTGCCAGCAGCCATGCCCCGGGGACCTACGAGCAGTACTTC
TRBD2 TRBJ2-1 TRBV4-1 . CASSQVGREVNEQFF TGCGCCAGCAGCCAAGTAGGGCGGGAGGTTAATGAGCAGTTCTTC
TRBD1 TRBJ2-1 TRBV5-1 . CASSLGTGYNEQFF TGCGCCAGCAGCCTCGGGACAGGCTACAATGAGCAGTTCTTC
TRBD1 TRBJ1-2 TRBV7-9 . CASSGQGGGYTF TGTGCCAGCAGCGGACAGGGCGGTGGCTACACCTTC
. TRBJ1-6 TRBV6-5 . CASSWGTRNSPLHF TGTGCCAGCAGTTGGGGGACTAGGAATTCACCCCTCCACTTT
. TRBJ2-1 TRBV5-1 . CASSLAVGLNNEQFF TGCGCCAGCAGCTTGGCCGTGGGTTTAAACAATGAGCAGTTCTTC
. TRBJ1-5 TRBV10-3 . CAISESRGDQPQHF TGTGCCATCAGTGAGAGTAGGGGAGATCAGCCCCAGCATTTT
TRBD1 TRBJ2-7 TRBV5-6 . CASSLTGTGALEQYF TGTGCCAGCAGCTTGACCGGGACAGGGGCCCTCGAGCAGTACTTC
. TRBJ2-3 TRBV6-1 . CASSEIGRTSTDTQYF TGTGCCAGCAGTGAGATTGGGAGGACTAGCACAGATACGCAGTATTTT
. TRBJ2-7 TRBV29-1 once CSVNLGSYEQYF TGCAGCGTTAACCTGGGCTCCTACGAGCAGTACTTC
TRBD2 TRBJ2-7 TRBV4-3 . CASSQAASGAYEQYF TGCGCCAGCAGCCAAGCGGCTAGCGGTGCCTACGAGCAGTACTTC